A selection of T cell receptor beta chains follows, all from one sample in a study of cytomegalovirus exposure and HLA in healthy donors. Generated by immunoSEQ multiplex PCR, the TCRdb table keeps only in-frame clones and is missing some. The table has approximately 150,000 clones, about three quarters seen once. The sample taken for sequencing was PBMCs. These receptor sequences come from a woman under 40 in good health and CMV-seronegative. Both conserved end residues are trimmed from each CDR3.

>TRBV5-1
ASSLAGNTGELF
>TRBV4-3
ASSQDLFRANTEAF
>TRBV7-9
ASSPTDRGGRQF
>TRBV20-1
SYYGQETQY
>TRBV6-5
ASSYSRTGNTEAF
>TRBV10-1
ASSESGRVTEAF
>TRBV5-6
ASSLALNNEQF
>TRBV5-1
ASSRTGGNGANVLT
>TRBV27
ASCGRDRGLSAQGYT
>TRBV30
AWSVAGLAASTDTQY
>TRBV9
ASSELMSSYNEQF
>TRBV27
ASSLSIGGQPQH
>TRBV6-5
ASRGLAGNEQF
>TRBV7-3
ASSFGGRSGANVLT
>TRBV7-2
ASSRAGADTQY
>TRBV18
ASSPIPRRDGSPLH
>TRBV25-1
ASSDPDRGTANYGYT
>TRBV5-1
ASSLTLGGYNEAF
>TRBV19
ASSSGNRLTDTQY
>TRBV10-3
APRNLGAEAF
>TRBV6-6
ASRGQHYEQY
>TRBV5-4
ASSSSLRNTIY
>TRBV6-6
ASRPPGQAYSPLH
>TRBV5-4
ASSPRLAGVSGANVLT
>TRBV6-6
ASSYSTDIKYEQY
>TRBV7-6
ASSLGGDRAF
>TRBV28
ASSSAGLSGEQY
>TRBV19
ASSKQGAESPLH
>TRBV5-6
ASSLGSGGLWTEAF
>TRBV9
ASSVTSGFTDTQY
>TRBV2
ASSSAGFYNEQF
>TRBV9
ASSVAGQGPYT
>TRBV9
ASSAGTRATYEQY
>TRBV6-5
ASSGGTLPGNEQF
>TRBV27
ASIGQRTEAF
>TRBV13
ASRASGSTYEQY
>TRBV7-6
ASSLASTYEQY
>TRBV6-5
ASSYDRGLDQPQH
>TRBV15
ATSRLPTGTAGIAEQF
>TRBV19
ASSPGQGAYGYT
>TRBV5-6
ASSLRGSGNQPQH
>TRBV19
ASSILQDTEAF
>TRBV7-2
ASSPAGGELF
>TRBV7-9
ASSLVRVSTEAF
>TRBV29-1
SATGLRYGYT
>TRBV30
AWSASVGTASNQPQH
>TRBV29-1
SAPGGGAEAF
>TRBV7-2
ASSGGTGHNQPQH
>TRBV11-3
ASSAGTRGDTQY
>TRBV7-9
ASSLTANYGYT
>TRBV30
AWRSQGGGYT
>TRBV5-1
ASSPSTGTSTGELF
>TRBV6-1
ASSQEVGIVADTQY
>TRBV7-7
ASGAETQY
>TRBV9
ASSVTWVLAGGSSYNEQF